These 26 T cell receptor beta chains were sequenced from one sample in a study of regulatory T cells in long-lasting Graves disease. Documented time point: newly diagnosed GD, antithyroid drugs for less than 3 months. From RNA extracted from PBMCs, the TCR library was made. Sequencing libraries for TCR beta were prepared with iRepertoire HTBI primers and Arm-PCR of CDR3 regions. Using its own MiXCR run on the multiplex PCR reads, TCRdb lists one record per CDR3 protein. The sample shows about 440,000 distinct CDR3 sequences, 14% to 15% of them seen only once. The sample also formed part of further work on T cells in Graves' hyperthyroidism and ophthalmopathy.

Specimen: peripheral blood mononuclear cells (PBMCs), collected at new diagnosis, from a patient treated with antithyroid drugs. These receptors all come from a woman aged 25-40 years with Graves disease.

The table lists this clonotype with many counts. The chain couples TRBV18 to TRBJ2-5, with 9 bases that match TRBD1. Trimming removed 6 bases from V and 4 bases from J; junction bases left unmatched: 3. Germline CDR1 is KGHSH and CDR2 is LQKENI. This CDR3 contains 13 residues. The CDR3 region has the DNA TGTGCCAGCTCCCGGACAGGGGCAGAGACCCAGTACTTC. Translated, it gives CASSRTGAETQYF.

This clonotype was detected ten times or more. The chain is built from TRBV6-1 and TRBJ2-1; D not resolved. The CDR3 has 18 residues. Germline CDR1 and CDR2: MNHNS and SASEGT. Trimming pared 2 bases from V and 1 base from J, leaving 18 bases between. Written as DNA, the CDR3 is TGTGCCAGCAGTGAACCAAGGTTTGTAATAAGGTCCTACAATGAGCAGTTCTTC. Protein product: CASSEPRFVIRSYNEQFF.

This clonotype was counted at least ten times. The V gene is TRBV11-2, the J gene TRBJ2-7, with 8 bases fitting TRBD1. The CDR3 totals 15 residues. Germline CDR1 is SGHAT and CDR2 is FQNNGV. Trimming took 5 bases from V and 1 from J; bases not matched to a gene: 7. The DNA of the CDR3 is TGTGCCAGCAGCGCGGGGACAGGAACTTCCTACGAGCAGTACTTC. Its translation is CASSAGTGTSYEQYF.

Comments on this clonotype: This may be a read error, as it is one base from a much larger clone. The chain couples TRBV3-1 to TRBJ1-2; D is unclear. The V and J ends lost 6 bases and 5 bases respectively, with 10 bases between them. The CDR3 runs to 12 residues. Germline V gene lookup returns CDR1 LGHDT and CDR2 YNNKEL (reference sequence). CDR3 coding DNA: TGTGCCAGCAGGAACAGACATTATGGCTACACCTTC. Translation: CASRNRHYGYTF. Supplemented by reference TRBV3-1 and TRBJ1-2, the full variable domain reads DTAVSQTPKYLVTQMGNDKSIKCEQNLGHDTMYWYKQDSKKFLKIMFSYNNKELIINETVPNRFSPKSPDKAHLNLHINSLELGDSAVYFCASRNRHYGYTFGSGTRLTVV.

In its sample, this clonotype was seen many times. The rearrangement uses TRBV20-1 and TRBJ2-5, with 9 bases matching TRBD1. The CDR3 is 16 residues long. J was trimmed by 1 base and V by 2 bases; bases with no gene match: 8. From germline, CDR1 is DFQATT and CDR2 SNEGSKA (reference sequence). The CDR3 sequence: CSARSSQGASQETQYF. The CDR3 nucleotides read TGCAGTGCTAGATCCTCACAGGGGGCAAGCCAAGAGACCCAGTACTTC.

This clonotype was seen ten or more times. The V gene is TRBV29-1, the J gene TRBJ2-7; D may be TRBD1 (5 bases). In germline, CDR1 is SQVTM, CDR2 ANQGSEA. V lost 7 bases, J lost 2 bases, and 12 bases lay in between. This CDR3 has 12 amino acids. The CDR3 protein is CSAGHPPYEQYF. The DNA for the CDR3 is TGCAGCGCCGGACATCCTCCCTACGAGCAGTACTTC.

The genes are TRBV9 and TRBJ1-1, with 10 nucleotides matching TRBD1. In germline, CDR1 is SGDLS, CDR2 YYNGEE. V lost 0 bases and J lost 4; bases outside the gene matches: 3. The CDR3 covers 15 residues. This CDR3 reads CASSVAGTGATEAFF. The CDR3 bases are TGTGCCAGCAGCGTAGCCGGGACAGGGGCCACTGAAGCTTTCTTT.

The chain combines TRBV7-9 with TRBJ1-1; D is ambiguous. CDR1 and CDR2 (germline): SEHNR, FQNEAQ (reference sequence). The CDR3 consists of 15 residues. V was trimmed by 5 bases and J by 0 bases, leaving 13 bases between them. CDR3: CASSAFSGVNTEAFF. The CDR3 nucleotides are TGTGCCAGCAGCGCTTTTTCAGGTGTGAACACTGAAGCTTTCTTT.

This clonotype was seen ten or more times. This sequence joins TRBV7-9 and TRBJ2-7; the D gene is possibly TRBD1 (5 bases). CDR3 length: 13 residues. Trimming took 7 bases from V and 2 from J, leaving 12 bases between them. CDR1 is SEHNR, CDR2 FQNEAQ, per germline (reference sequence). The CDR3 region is CASTGILTYEQYF. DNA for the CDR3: TGTGCCAGCACAGGGATACTCACCTACGAGCAGTACTTC.

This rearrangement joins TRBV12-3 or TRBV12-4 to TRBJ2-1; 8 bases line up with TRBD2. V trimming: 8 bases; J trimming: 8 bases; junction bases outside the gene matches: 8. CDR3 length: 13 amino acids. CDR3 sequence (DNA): TGTGCCAGCGCGGGAGGAGCCATCTATGAGCAGTTCTTC. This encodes CASAGGAIYEQFF.

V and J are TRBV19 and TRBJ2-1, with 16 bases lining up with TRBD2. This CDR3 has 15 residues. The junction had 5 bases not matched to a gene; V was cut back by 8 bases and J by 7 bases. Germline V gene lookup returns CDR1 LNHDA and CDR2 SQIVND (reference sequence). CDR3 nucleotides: TGTGCCAGTCAGACGGGACTAGCGGGAGGGAATGAGCAGTTCTTC. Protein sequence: CASQTGLAGGNEQFF.

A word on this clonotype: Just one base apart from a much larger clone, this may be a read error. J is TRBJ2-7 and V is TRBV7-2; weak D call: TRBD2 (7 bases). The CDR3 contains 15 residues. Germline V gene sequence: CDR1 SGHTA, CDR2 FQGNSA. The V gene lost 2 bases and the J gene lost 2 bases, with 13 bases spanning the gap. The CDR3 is CASSLLAGDTYEQYF. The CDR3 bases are TGTGCCAGCAGCTTACTCGCGGGGGACACCTACGAGCAGTACTTC.

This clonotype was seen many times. The CDR3 bases are TGTGCCAGCTCACCACAGCGGGACACTGAAGCTTTCTTT. This gives the protein CASSPQRDTEAFF. The rearrangement joins TRBV18 to TRBJ1-1; D unresolved. Germline V gene lookup returns CDR1 KGHSH and CDR2 LQKENI. Trimming shortened V by 1 base and J by 3 bases, and 6 bases separated the two germline ends. The CDR3 length is 13 residues.

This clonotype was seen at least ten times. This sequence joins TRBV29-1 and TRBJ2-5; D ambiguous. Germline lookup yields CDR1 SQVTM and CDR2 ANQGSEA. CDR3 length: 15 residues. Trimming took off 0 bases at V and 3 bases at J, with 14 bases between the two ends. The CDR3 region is CSVEDESGLEETQYF. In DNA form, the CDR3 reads TGCAGCGTTGAAGATGAGTCAGGCCTAGAAGAGACCCAGTACTTC.

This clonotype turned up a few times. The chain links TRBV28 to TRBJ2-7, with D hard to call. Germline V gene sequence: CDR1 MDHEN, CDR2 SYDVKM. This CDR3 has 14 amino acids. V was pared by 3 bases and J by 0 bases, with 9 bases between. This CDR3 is CASSFLGISYEQYF. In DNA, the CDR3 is TGTGCCAGCAGTTTTTTGGGGATCTCCTACGAGCAGTACTTC.

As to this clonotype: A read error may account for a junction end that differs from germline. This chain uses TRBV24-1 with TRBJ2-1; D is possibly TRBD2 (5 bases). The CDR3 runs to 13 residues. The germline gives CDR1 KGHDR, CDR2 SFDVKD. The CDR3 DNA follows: TGTGCCACCAGTGAACTCCGGACTGGGGAGCGGTTCTTC. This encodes CATSELRTGERFF.

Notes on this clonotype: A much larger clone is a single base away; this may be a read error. The CDR3 loop reads CASSPAGDTGELFF. DNA for the CDR3: TGTGCCAGCAGTCCAGCGGGAGACACCGGGGAGCTGTTTTTT. J is TRBJ2-2 and V is TRBV6-1; the match to TRBD2 covers 8 bases. The CDR3 contains 14 residues. Trimming removed 5 bases from V and 3 bases from J; junction bases left unmatched: 2. Germline loops: CDR1 MNHNS, CDR2 SASEGT.

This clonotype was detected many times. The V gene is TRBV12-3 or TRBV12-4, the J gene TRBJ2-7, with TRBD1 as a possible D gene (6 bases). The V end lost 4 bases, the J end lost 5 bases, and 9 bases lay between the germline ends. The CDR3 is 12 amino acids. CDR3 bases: TGTGCCAGCAGTTACAGGGTCCACGAGCAGTACTTC. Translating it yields CASSYRVHEQYF.

CDR3 in amino acids: CSASWISSYNEQFF. In DNA form, the CDR3 reads TGCAGTGCTTCTTGGATTAGCTCCTACAATGAGCAGTTCTTC. J is TRBJ2-1 and V is TRBV20-1, with unresolved D. Germline V gives CDR1 DFQATT, CDR2 SNEGSKA (reference sequence). The CDR3 is 14 amino acids. Trimming cost V 5 bases and J 0 bases, with 11 bases left between them.

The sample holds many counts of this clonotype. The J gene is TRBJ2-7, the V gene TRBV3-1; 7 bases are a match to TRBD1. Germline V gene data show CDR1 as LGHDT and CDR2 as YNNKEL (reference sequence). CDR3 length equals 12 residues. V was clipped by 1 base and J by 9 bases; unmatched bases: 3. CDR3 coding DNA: TGTGCCAGCAGCCAAGGACAGGGTGTGCAGTACTTC. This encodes CASSQGQGVQYF.

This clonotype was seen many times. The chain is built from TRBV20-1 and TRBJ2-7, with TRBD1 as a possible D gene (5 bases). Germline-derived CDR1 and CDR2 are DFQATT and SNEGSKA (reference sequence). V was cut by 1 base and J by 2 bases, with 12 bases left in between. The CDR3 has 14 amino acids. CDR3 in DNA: TGCAGTGCTAGAGGCCCAGGGCCCCCCTACGAGCAGTACTTC. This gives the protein CSARGPGPPYEQYF.

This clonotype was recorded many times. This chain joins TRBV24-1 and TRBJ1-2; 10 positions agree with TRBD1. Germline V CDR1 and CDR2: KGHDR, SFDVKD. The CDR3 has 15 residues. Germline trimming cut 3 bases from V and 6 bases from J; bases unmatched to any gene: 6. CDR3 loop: CATSDPGTGEDGYTF. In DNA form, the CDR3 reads TGTGCCACCAGTGATCCCGGGACAGGGGAAGATGGCTACACCTTC.

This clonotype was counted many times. CDR3 amino acids: CATGTGSDSPLHF. The DNA for the CDR3 is TGTGCCACGGGGACAGGGAGCGATTCACCCCTCCACTTT. This chain uses TRBV15 with TRBJ1-6; 9 nucleotides agree with TRBD1. The CDR3 loop spans 13 amino acids. Germline V CDR1 and CDR2: LNHNV, YYDKDF (reference sequence). The junction had 5 bases not matched to a gene; V was cut back by 9 bases and J by 8 bases. The variable domain in full, with the rest retrieved from reference TRBV15 and TRBJ1-6, is DAMVIQNPRYQVTQFGKPVTLSCSQTLNHNVMYWYQQKSSQAPKLLFHYYDKDFNNEADTPDNFQSRRPNTSFCFLDIRSPGLGDTAMYLCATGTGSDSPLHFGNGTRLTVT.

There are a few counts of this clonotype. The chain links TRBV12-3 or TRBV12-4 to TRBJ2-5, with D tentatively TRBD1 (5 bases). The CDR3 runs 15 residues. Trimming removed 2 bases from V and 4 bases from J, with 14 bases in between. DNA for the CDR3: TGTGCCAGCAGTTTAAAGATTCTAAGGGGAGAGACCCAGTACTTC. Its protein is CASSLKILRGETQYF.

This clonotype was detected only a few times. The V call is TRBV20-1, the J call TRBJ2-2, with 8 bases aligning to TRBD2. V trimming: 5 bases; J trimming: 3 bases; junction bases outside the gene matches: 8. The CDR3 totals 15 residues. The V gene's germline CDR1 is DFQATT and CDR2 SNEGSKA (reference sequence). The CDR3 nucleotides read TGCAGTGCTGCCGCCGGGACTAGGTACACCGGGGAGCTGTTTTTT. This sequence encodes CSAAAGTRYTGELFF.

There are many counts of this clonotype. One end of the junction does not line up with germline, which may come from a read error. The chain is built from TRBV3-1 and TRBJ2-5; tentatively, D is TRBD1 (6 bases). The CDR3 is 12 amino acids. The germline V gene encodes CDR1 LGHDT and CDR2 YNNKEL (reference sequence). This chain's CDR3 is CASSQGRGDYNF. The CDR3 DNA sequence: TGTGCCAGCAGCCAAGGCAGGGGAGATTATAACTTC.